A selection of T cell receptor beta chains follows, all from one sample in a study of shared clonotypes between healthy human individuals. Only in-frame clones appear in the TCRdb table, and some are missing; sequencing was by immunoSEQ multiplex PCR. The sample has approximately 2.5 million clones; 90% to 95% are singletons. The source material was naive CD4+ T cells from PBMCs. These TCRs come from a man between 18 and 35 years old in good health. Some clones in this sample may be carry-over from other donors' samples. The CDR3 runs from the conserved cysteine through the conserved F or W. A D gene is named only where the DNA matches it firmly. Size is stated for part of the rows, as once, few or many counts, or as a class when the clone is expanded.

abundance: NA; d_gene: NA; j_gene: TRBJ2-7; v_gene: TRBV5-8; CDR3nt: TGTGCCTCACGGGATTACTACGAGCAGTACTTC; CDR3aa: CASRDYYEQYF
abundance: NA; d_gene: NA; j_gene: TRBJ2-1; v_gene: TRBV5-4; CDR3nt: TGTGCCAGCAGCTTGGACGGGGACAATGAGCAGTTCTTC; CDR3aa: CASSLDGDNEQFF
abundance: NA; d_gene: NA; j_gene: TRBJ2-1; v_gene: TRBV5-4; CDR3nt: TGTGCCAGCAGCCAGACTGGACTATTCATCAATGAGCAGTTCTTC; CDR3aa: CASSQTGLFINEQFF
abundance: NA; d_gene: TRBD2; j_gene: TRBJ2-1; v_gene: TRBV11-3; CDR3nt: TGTGCCAGCAGCTTTGGGCTAGCGGGAGAGGATGAGCAGTTCTTC; CDR3aa: CASSFGLAGEDEQFF
abundance: NA; d_gene: NA; j_gene: TRBJ2-3; v_gene: TRBV7-9; CDR3nt: TGTGCCAGCAGCATATTGGGGGGACCGGCAGATACGCAGTATTTT; CDR3aa: CASSILGGPADTQYF
abundance: once; d_gene: TRBD1; j_gene: TRBJ2-1; v_gene: TRBV11-2; CDR3nt: TGTGCCAGCAGCTTCCTGGGACAGGGAATGGATGAGCAGTTCTTC; CDR3aa: CASSFLGQGMDEQFF
abundance: NA; d_gene: TRBD1; j_gene: TRBJ1-2; v_gene: TRBV15; CDR3nt: TGTGCCACCAGCAGAGATCGGGACAGCCTCTATGGCTACACCTTC; CDR3aa: CATSRDRDSLYGYTF
abundance: NA; d_gene: TRBD2; j_gene: TRBJ2-1; v_gene: TRBV27; CDR3nt: TGTGCCAGCAGTCCGACAGTCCCTGGGGGGGAGGGCTACAATGAGCAGTTCTTC; CDR3aa: CASSPTVPGGEGYNEQFF
abundance: NA; d_gene: NA; j_gene: TRBJ1-1; v_gene: TRBV28; CDR3nt: TGTGCCAGCAGGGCAGGGTCACGGAACACTGAAGCTTTCTTT; CDR3aa: CASRAGSRNTEAFF
abundance: NA; d_gene: NA; j_gene: TRBJ1-1; v_gene: TRBV11-3; CDR3nt: TGTGCCAGCTCTCTAGGGGTCACTGAAGCTTTCTTT; CDR3aa: CASSLGVTEAFF
abundance: few; d_gene: NA; j_gene: TRBJ2-7; v_gene: TRBV7-2; CDR3nt: TGTGCCAGCAGCTTGAGGAGCGAGCAGTACTTC; CDR3aa: CASSLRSEQYF
abundance: once; d_gene: TRBD1; j_gene: TRBJ1-6; v_gene: TRBV5-6; CDR3nt: TGTGCCAGCAGCTTGGCCGGGACAGTGTATAATTCACCCCTCCACTTT; CDR3aa: CASSLAGTVYNSPLHF
abundance: NA; d_gene: NA; j_gene: TRBJ1-1; v_gene: TRBV4-3; CDR3nt: TGCGCCAGCAGCCAACGGAGTCTGGGGACCCGGGGAGCTTTCTTT; CDR3aa: CASSQRSLGTRGAFF
abundance: once; d_gene: NA; j_gene: TRBJ2-1; v_gene: TRBV28; CDR3nt: TGTGCCAGCATAAGGAGCTCCTACAATGAGCAGTTCTTC; CDR3aa: CASIRSSYNEQFF